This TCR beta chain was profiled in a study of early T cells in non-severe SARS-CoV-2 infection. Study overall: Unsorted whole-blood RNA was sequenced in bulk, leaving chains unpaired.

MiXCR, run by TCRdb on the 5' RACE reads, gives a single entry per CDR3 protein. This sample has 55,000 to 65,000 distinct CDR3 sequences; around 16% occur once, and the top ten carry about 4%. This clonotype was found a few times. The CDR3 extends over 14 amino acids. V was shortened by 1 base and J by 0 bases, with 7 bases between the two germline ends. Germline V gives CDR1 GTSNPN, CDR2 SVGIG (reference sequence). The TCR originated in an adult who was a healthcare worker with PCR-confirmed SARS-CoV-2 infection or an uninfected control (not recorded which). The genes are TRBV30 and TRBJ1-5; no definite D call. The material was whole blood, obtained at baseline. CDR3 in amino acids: CAWSAIDSNQPQHF. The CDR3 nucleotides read TGTGCCTGGAGTGCGATCGATAGCAATCAGCCCCAGCATTTT.